This T cell receptor beta chain was observed in a study of OX40 agonist ivuxolimab in advanced cancers. Study-level background: Ivuxolimab, which targeted the costimulatory receptor OX40 (CD134), was an agonistic, fully human IgG2 monoclonal antibody. In the dose-escalation cohort, 65% to 85% of patients were male, and the mean age was 60 years with a range of roughly 23 to 79. Prior anti-PD-1, anti-PD-L1 or anti-CTLA-4 therapy was permitted, and approximately 41% of dose-escalation patients had received checkpoint inhibitors. Partial responses were achieved by three dose-escalation patients, of whom one had hepatocellular carcinoma and two had cutaneous melanoma. Of the roughly 52 patients in dose escalation, some 20 had hepatocellular carcinoma, approximately 15 had melanoma, 9 had renal cell carcinoma and 9 had head and neck cancer. The point of sequencing TCRbeta in the periphery was to test whether ivuxolimab changed TCR sequence diversity and drove clonal T-cell expansion. The paper describes the monotherapy dose-escalation part (N = 52 patients) of the phase I trial of ivuxolimab. Intravenous ivuxolimab was administered to patients every 2 weeks at six dose levels: 0.01, 0.1, 0.3, 1.5, 3 and 10 mg/kg. Study-wide conclusions, independent of this receptor: Low levels of normalized T-cell clonal expansion were also seen in some nonresponding patients. Which antigens the clonally expanded peripheral T cells were specific for was not determined. After ivuxolimab, expanded clones were on average more numerous among CD8+ T cells than among CD4+ T cells. At doses of 0.1 to 3.0 mg/kg, clonal expansion of both CD4+ and CD8+ T cells in blood was seen between baseline and week 6. In partial responders in the 0.1-3.0 mg/kg groups, normalized peripheral clonal expansion was found to be among the lowest, especially among CD8+ T cells.

Genomic DNA was extracted from sorted cells for sequencing of the TCRbeta CDR3 region. The immunoSEQ Assay was used for sequencing of TCRbeta CDR3 regions. TCRdb stores this immuneACCESS table with in-frame sequences only. Part of the clones is absent; in the studies checked, under half of the shortfall reflects unresolved V genes, and no reason is known for the rest. The table for this sample lists almost 90,000 clones; approximately 90% of them were counted only once. Around 1.6% of the sample is held by the ten biggest clonotypes. With respect to this clone: Its antigen is currently not known. Base qualities are not at hand, and no much larger clone is one base apart.

The trial excluded patients who had a history of autoimmune disease or were on systemic immunosuppression. Peripheral blood for TCR sequencing was collected from all dose cohorts at baseline, on cycle 4 day 1, and on cycle 7 day 1. Samples came from an open-label, multicenter, first-in-human phase I dose-escalation trial of ivuxolimab. Adults with locally advanced or metastatic head and neck squamous cell, hepatocellular, melanoma or renal cell carcinoma were enrolled in the trial. CD4+ and CD8+ T cells were sorted separately from peripheral blood before TCR sequencing. The CDR3 runs 16 amino acids, cysteine and phenylalanine included. CDR3 DNA only is kept here, 48 bases in frame from base 1. Trimming removed 4 bases from V and 0 bases from J; the gene matches leave 7 bases unexplained. CDR1 and CDR2 are drawn from the germline V gene (reference sequence): SEHNR, FQNEAQ.

The V and J genes are TRBV7-9 and TRBJ2-7; 9 central nucleotides agree with TRBD1. The receptor's source is an adult with an advanced solid tumor such as melanoma, head and neck, liver or kidney cancer. Material: CD4+ or CD8+ T cells sorted from blood, obtained in a trial of the OX40 agonist ivuxolimab. The DNA sequence is TGTGCCAGCAGCTCCCTGGACAGGGGCCTCTCCTACGAGCAGTACTTC. It translates to CASSSLDRGLSYEQYF.